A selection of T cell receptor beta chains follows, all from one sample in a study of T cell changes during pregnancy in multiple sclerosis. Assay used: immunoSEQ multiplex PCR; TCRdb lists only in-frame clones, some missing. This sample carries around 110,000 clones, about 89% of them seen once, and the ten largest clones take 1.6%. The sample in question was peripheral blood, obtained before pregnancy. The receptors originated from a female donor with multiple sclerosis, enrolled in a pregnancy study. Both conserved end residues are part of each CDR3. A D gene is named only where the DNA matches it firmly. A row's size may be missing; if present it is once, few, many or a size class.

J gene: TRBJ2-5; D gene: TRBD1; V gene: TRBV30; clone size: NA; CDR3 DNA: TGTGCCTGGAGCTTGGACAGGGGAGAGACCCAGTACTTC; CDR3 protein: CAWSLDRGETQYF
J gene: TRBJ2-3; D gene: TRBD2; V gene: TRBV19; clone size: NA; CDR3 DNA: TGTGCCAGTAGTATAGCGACTAGCGGGAGAGATACAGATACGCAGTATTTT; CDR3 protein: CASSIATSGRDTDTQYF
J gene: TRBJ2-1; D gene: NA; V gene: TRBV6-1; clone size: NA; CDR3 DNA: TGTGCCAGCAGTGAAGGCCCAGCGGAAGGGCAGCAGTTCTTC; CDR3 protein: CASSEGPAEGQQFF
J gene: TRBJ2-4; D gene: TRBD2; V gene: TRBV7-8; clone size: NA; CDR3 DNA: TGTGCCAGCAGCTTAGGACTAGCGGGAGGGCCGGGGTCCAAAAACATTCAGTACTTC; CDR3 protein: CASSLGLAGGPGSKNIQYF
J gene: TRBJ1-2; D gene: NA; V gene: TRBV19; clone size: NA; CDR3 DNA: TGTGCCAGTAGTATTAATGGGCCCGCGGGGGATGGCTACACCTTC; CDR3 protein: CASSINGPAGDGYTF
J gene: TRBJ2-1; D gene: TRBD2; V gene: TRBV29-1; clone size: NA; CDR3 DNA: TGCAGCGCTCCCCTCTCCGGGACTAGCGGGAGCAGTGAGCAGTTCTTC; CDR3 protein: CSAPLSGTSGSSEQFF
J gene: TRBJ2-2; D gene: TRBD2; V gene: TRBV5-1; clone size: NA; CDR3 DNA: TGCGCCAGCGAAGGCCCAAAGGGACTAGCGTCGACCGGGGAGCTGTTTTTT; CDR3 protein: CASEGPKGLASTGELFF
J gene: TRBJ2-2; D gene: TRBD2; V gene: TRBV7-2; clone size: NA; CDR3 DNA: TGTGCCAGCAGCCTGTCCGGGACTAGCCTAGGGTCCGGGGAGCTGTTTTTT; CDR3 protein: CASSLSGTSLGSGELFF
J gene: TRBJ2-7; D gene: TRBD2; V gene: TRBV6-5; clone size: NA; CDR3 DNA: TGTGCCAGCAGTTACTCGGGGGGGAGGGTCTACGAGCAGTACTTC; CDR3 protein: CASSYSGGRVYEQYF
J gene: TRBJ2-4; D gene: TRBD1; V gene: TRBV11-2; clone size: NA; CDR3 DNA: TGTGCCAGCAGCTTATTGGGACAGGGAAACATTCAGTACTTC; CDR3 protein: CASSLLGQGNIQYF
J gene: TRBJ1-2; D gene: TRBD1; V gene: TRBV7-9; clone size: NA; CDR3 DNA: TGTGCCAGCAGCTCCTCTTCCCGGGACAGGGGCCTCCGATTCACCTTC; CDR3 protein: CASSSSSRDRGLRFTF
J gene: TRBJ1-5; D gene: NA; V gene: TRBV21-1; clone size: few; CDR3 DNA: TGTGCCAGCAGCGATCGGACAGAGCCCCAGCATTTT; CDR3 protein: CASSDRTEPQHF
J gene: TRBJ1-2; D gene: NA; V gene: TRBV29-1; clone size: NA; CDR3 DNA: TGCAGCGTTGATCGGGGTCCCTATGGCTACACCTTC; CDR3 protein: CSVDRGPYGYTF
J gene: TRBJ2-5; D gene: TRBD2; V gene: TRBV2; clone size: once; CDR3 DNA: TGTGCCAGCAGTGGGGAGCGGGGCACCCAAGAGACCCAGTACTTC; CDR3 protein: CASSGERGTQETQYF
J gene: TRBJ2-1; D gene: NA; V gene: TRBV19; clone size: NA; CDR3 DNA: TGTGCCAGTTCATGGCGGGTTAGCTCCTACAATGAGCAGTTCTTC; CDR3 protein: CASSWRVSSYNEQFF
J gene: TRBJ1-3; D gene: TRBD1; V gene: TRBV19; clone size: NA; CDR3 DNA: TGTGCCAGTAGTCTAGGGGACAGGGCTGGAGGAAACACCATATATTTT; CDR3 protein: CASSLGDRAGGNTIYF
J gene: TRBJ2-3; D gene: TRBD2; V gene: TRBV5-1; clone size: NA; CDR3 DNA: TGCGCCAGGGCACGACTAGCGGGAGTGGTAACAGATACGCAGTATTTT; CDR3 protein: CARARLAGVVTDTQYF
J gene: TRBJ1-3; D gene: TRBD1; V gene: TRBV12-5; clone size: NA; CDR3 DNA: TGTGCTAGTGGTTTGGCAGGAAGGACAGGAGGAAACACCATATATTTT; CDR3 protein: CASGLAGRTGGNTIYF
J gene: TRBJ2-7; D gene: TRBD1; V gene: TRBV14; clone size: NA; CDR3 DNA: TGTGCCAGCAGCCAAAGCCCCGGACAGGGGCCACTATACGAGCAGTACTTC; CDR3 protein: CASSQSPGQGPLYEQYF
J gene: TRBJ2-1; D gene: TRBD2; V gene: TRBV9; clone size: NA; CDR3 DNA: TGTGCCAGCAGCGTAGGGACTAGCGTCTACAATGAGCAGTTCTTC; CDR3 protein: CASSVGTSVYNEQFF
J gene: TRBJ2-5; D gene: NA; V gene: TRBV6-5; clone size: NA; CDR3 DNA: TGTGCCAGCACCCCGATCGGAGCGTCGGAGGAGACCCAGTACTTC; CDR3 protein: CASTPIGASEETQYF
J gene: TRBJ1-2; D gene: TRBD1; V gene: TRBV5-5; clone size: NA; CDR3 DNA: TGTGCCAGCAGCCCTTGGGACAGCAGTAATGGCTACACCTTC; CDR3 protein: CASSPWDSSNGYTF
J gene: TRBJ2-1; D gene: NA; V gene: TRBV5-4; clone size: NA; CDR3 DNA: TGTGCCAGCAGCTTACGACAGTATAGTGTTAATGAGCAGTTCTTC; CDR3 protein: CASSLRQYSVNEQFF
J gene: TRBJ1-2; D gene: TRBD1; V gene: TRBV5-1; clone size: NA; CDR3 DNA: TGCGCCAGCAGCTTGGCACTCACCGGGACAGGCCACTATGGCTACACCTTC; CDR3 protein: CASSLALTGTGHYGYTF
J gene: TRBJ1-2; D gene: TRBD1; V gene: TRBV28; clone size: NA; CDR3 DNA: TGTGCCAGCAGTCAGGGGGACTATGGCTACACCTTC; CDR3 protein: CASSQGDYGYTF
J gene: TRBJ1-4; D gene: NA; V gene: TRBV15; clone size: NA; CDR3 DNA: TGTGCCACCAGCAGAGGATTCGGACAGACAAATGAAAAACTGTTTTTT; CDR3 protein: CATSRGFGQTNEKLFF
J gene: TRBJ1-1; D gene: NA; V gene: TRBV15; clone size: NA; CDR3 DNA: TGTGCCACCAGCAGAGATACTAGTACAGGGCGATGGGGCACTGAAGCTTTCTTT; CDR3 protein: CATSRDTSTGRWGTEAFF
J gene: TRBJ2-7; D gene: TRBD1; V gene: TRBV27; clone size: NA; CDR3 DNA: TGTGCCAGCAGCTCAGGGGGCGGGTACGAGCAGTACTTC; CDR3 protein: CASSSGGGYEQYF
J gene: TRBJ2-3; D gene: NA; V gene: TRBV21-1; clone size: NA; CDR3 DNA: TGTGCCAGCAGCAAGGGAGACCTACCCGGCACAGATACGCAGTATTTT; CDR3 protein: CASSKGDLPGTDTQYF
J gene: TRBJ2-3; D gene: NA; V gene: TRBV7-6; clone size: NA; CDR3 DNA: TGTGCCAGCAGCTTGAGGGCAGAAGATACGCAGTATTTT; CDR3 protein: CASSLRAEDTQYF
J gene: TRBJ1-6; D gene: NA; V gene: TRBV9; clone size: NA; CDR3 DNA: TGTGCCAGCAGCGTAACTTCGGCGGGAGCACCCCTCCACTTT; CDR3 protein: CASSVTSAGAPLHF
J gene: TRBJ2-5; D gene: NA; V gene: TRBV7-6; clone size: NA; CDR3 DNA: TGTGCCAGCAGCTTAGTTCATCAAGAGACCCAGTACTTC; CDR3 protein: CASSLVHQETQYF
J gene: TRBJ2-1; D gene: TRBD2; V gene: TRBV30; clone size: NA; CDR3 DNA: TGTGCCTGGAGCGGGGGGGCTAGCAATGAGCAGTTCTTC; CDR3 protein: CAWSGGASNEQFF
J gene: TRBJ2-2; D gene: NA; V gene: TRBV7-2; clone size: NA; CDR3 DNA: TGTGCCAGCAGCCTGAGAGCCGCACTTACAGGTACCGGGGAGCTGTTTTTT; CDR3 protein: CASSLRAALTGTGELFF
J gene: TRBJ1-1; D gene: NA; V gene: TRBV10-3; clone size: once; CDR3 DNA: TGTGCCATCAGTGAGACCGGGACATCGAACACTGAAGCTTTCTTT; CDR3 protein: CAISETGTSNTEAFF
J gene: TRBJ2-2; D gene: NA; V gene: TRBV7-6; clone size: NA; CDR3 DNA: TGTGCCAGCAGCACCGCGGGGGCCATCACCGGGGAGCTGTTTTTT; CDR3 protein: CASSTAGAITGELFF
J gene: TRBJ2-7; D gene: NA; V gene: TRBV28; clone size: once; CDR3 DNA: TGTGCCAGCAGTTTCGATAGCTCCTACGAGCAGTACTTC; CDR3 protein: CASSFDSSYEQYF
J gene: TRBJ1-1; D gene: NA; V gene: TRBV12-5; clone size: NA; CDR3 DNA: TGTGCTAGTGGTTTGGTAGGGGCCACTGAAGCTTTCTTT; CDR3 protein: CASGLVGATEAFF
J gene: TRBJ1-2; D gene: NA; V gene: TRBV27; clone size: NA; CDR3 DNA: TGTGCCAGCAGGGGGGGAGTGGGATATGGCTACACCTTC; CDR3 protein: CASRGGVGYGYTF
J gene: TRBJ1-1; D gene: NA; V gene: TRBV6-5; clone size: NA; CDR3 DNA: TGTGCCAGCAGCCCCCTGAGGAAGAACACTGAAGCTTTCTTT; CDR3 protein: CASSPLRKNTEAFF
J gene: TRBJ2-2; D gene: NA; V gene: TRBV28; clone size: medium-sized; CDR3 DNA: TGTGCCAGCAGTTTACTATCGGACACGGCCACCGGGGAGCTGTTTTTT; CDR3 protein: CASSLLSDTATGELFF
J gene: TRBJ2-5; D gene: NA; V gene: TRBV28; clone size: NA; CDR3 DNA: TGTGCCAGCATGAGAGGATATCAAGAGACCCAGTACTTC; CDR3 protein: CASMRGYQETQYF
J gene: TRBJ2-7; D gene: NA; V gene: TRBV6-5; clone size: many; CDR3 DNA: TGTGCCAGCAGTTCTAGCGCCTACGAGCAGTACTTC; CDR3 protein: CASSSSAYEQYF
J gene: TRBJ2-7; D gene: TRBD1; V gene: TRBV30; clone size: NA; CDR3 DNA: TGTGCCTGGAGGGGACAGGCGCGTGTCAGGGAGCAGTACTTC; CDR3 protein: CAWRGQARVREQYF
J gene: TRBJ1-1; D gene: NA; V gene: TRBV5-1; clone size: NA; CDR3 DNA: TGCGCCAGCAGAAATTCGAGTCGAGGCACTGAAGCTTTCTTT; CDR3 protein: CASRNSSRGTEAFF
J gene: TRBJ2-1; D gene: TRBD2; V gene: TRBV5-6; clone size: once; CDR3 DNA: TGTGCCAGCAACAACTGGCTAGCGGTCTACAATGAGCAGTTCTTC; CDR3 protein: CASNNWLAVYNEQFF
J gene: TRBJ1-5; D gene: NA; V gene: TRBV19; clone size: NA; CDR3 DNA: TGTGCCAGTAGTACAGCAGGGAGGGAGCCCCAGCATTTT; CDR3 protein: CASSTAGREPQHF
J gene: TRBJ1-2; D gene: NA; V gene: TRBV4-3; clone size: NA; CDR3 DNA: TGCGCCAGCAGCCCCGAATCGGCGGAGTATGGCTACACCTTC; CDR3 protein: CASSPESAEYGYTF
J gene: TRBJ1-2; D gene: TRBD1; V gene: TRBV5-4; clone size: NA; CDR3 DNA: TGTGCCAGCAGCACAGGGACAGCGGCTAACTATGGCTACACCTTC; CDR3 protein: CASSTGTAANYGYTF
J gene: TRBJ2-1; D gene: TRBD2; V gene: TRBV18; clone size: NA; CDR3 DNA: TGTGCCAGCTCACCACGGCTAGCGGGGGGCCTCAATGAGCAGTTCTTC; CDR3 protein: CASSPRLAGGLNEQFF